This TCR beta chain was sequenced during a study of blood T cell repertoires in COVID-19. Produced via immunoSEQ multiplex PCR; TCRdb's table is partial and in-frame only. The sample holds about 270,000 clones, 70% to 90% seen once. CDR1 is LNHDA and CDR2 is SQIVND in the germline V gene (reference sequence). The CDR3 has 17 residues. V was trimmed by 3 bases and J by 0 bases, leaving 15 bases between them. The receptor was derived from a woman aged 70-85 years with acute or convalescent COVID-19. Sequencing was carried out using peripheral blood. The chain combines TRBV19 with TRBJ1-5; a possible D gene is TRBD1 (6 bases). CDR3 sequence (DNA): TGTGCCAGTAGTATGGCCCAGACAGGCTATAGCAATCAGCCCCAGCATTTT. It encodes CASSMAQTGYSNQPQHF. Filled out from reference TRBV19 and TRBJ1-5, the complete variable domain reads DGGITQSPKYLFRKEGQNVTLSCEQNLNHDAMYWYRQDPGQGLRLIYYSQIVNDFQKGDIAEGYSVSREKKESFPLTVTSAQKNPTAFYLCASSMAQTGYSNQPQHFGDGTRLSIL.